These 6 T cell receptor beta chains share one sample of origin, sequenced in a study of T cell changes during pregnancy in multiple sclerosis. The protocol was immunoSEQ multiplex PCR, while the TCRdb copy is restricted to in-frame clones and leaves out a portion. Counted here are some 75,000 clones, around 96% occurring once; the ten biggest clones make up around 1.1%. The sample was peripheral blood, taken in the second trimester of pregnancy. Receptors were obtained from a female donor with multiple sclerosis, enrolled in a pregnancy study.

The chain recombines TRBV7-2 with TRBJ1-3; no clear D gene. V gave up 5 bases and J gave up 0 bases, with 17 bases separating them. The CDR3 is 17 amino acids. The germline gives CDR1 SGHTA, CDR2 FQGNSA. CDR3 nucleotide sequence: TGTGCCAGCAGCCTAAACGTCCATTCCTTCTCTGGAAACACCATATATTTT. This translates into CASSLNVHSFSGNTIYF.

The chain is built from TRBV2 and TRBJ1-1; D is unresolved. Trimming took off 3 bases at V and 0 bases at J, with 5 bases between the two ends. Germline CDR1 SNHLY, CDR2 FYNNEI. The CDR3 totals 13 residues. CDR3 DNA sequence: TGTGCCAGCAGTGAGTCAGTGAACACTGAAGCTTTCTTT. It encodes CASSESVNTEAFF.

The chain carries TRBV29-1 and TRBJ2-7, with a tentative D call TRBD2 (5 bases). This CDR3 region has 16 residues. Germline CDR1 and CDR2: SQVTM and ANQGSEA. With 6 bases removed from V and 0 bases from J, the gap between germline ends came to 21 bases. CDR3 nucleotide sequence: TGCAGCGTCAAGGGCGGGCTAGCTGACTTCTCCTACGAGCAGTACTTC. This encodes CSVKGGLADFSYEQYF.

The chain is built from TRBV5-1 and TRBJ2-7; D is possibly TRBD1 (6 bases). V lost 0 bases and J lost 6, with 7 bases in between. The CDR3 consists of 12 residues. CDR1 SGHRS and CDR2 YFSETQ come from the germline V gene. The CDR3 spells CASSLGTAEQYF. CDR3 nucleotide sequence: TGCGCCAGCAGCTTGGGGACAGCCGAGCAGTACTTC. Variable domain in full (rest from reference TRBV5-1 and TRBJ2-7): KAGVTQTPRYLIKTRGQQVTLSCSPISGHRSVSWYQQTPGQGLQFLFEYFSETQRNKGNFPGRFSGRQFSNSRSEMNVSTLELGDSALYLCASSLGTAEQYFGPGTRLTVT.

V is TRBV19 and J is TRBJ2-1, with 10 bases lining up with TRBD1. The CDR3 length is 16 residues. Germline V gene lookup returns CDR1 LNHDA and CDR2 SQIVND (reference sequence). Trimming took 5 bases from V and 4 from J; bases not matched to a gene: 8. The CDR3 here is CASSPRQGAHYNEQFF. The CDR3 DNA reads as TGTGCCAGTAGTCCGAGACAGGGGGCACATTACAATGAGCAGTTCTTC. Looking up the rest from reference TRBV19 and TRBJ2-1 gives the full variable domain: DGGITQSPKYLFRKEGQNVTLSCEQNLNHDAMYWYRQDPGQGLRLIYYSQIVNDFQKGDIAEGYSVSREKKESFPLTVTSAQKNPTAFYLCASSPRQGAHYNEQFFGPGTRLTVL.

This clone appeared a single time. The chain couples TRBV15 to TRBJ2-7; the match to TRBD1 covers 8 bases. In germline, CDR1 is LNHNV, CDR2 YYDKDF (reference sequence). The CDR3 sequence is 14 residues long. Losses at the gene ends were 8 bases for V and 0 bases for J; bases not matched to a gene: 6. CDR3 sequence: CATGRGQGSYEQYF. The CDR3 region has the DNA TGTGCCACCGGGAGAGGACAGGGCTCCTACGAGCAGTACTTC. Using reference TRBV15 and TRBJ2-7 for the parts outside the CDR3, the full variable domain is DAMVIQNPRYQVTQFGKPVTLSCSQTLNHNVMYWYQQKSSQAPKLLFHYYDKDFNNEADTPDNFQSRRPNTSFCFLDIRSPGLGDTAMYLCATGRGQGSYEQYFGPGTRLTVT.